This T cell receptor beta chain was profiled in a study of blood T cell repertoires in COVID-19. In the original workflow: Estimation of nucleated cell counts relied on the amplification of reference gene primers. Profiled with immunoSEQ multiplex PCR; TCRdb holds only in-frame clones, not every one. D and trimming were read from the DNA, whereas the V and J calls and clone size are those reported in that table. The table shows tens of thousands of clones, with about nine tenths occurring only once. CDR3 length: 17 residues. Looked up from germline, CDR1 is SGHRS and CDR2 is YFSETQ. With V trimmed by 4 bases and J by 3 bases, 8 bases remained unmatched.

The chain joins TRBV5-1 to TRBJ2-5, with TRBD2 matching over 14 bases. The source is a young man with acute or convalescent COVID-19. The sample consisted of peripheral blood. DNA for the CDR3: TGCGCCAGCAGCCAAAGACTAGCGGGAGGGCCCGAAGAGACCCAGTACTTC. Amino acid sequence: CASSQRLAGGPEETQYF.